The 16 T cell receptor beta chains below were found in one sample sequenced in a study of sequential checkpoint blockade in melanoma. Measured with immunoSEQ multiplex PCR; TCRdb has only the in-frame clones, and not every one. The sample consists of about 38,000 clones, 88% of them appearing once. The treatment is: randomized to nivolumab then ipilimumab (arm A) or the reverse (arm B). Material: CD8+ T cells sorted from blood (inferred from file names), obtained from a patient given nivolumab and ipilimumab in sequence. These receptors were obtained from a human donor with melanoma.

The rearrangement links TRBV7-2 to TRBJ2-7; D gene ambiguous. CDR1 is SGHTA, CDR2 FQGNSA, per germline. This CDR3 has 13 amino acids. V was trimmed by 8 bases and J by 3 bases, leaving 14 bases between them. The CDR3, as DNA: TGTGCCAGCTCCGAGGTCAGCTTCTACGAGCAGTACTTC. Translated: CASSEVSFYEQYF.

The J gene is TRBJ2-7, the V gene TRBV19, with TRBD2 matching 10 bases. CDR1 is LNHDA and CDR2 is SQIVND in the germline V gene (reference sequence). The CDR3 loop spans 15 amino acids. V was pared by 3 bases and J by 7 bases, with 9 bases of the junction left unmatched. The CDR3 sequence is CASSIRLAGVFEQYV. Written as DNA, the CDR3 is TGTGCCAGTAGTATTAGGCTAGCGGGAGTGTTTGAGCAGTACGTC.

This chain uses TRBV6-4 with TRBJ1-4; 8 bases fit TRBD1. The CDR3 is 13 residues long. Germline CDR1 reads MRHNA; CDR2 reads SNTAGT. The junction had 4 bases not matched to a gene; V was cut back by 2 bases and J by 11 bases. The CDR3 sequence is CASSDGGTGKLFF. In nucleotides, the CDR3 is TGTGCCAGCAGTGACGGGGGGACAGGTAAACTGTTTTTT.

The rearrangement links TRBV2 to TRBJ2-2, with D possibly TRBD1 on 5 matching bases. CDR3 length: 17 residues. Trimming shortened V by 3 bases and J by 0 bases, and 14 bases separated the two germline ends. The germline gives CDR1 SNHLY, CDR2 FYNNEI. The CDR3 protein is CASSDSYETANTGELFF. The CDR3 DNA reads as TGTGCCAGCAGTGATTCGTACGAGACAGCGAACACCGGGGAGCTGTTTTTT.

The chain combines TRBV9 with TRBJ1-4, with D perhaps matching TRBD1 (5 bases). V lost 0 bases to trimming and J lost 1 base, with 10 bases between them. This CDR3 has 16 amino acids. Germline lookup yields CDR1 SGDLS and CDR2 YYNGEE. In DNA, the CDR3 is TGTGCCAGCAGCGTAGGGGGGGGTGGAACTAATGAAAAACTGTTTTTT. This translates into CASSVGGGGTNEKLFF.

The J gene is TRBJ2-1, the V gene TRBV14; 12 nucleotides match TRBD2. Germline CDR1 is SGHDN and CDR2 is FVKESK. This CDR3 comprises 16 residues. Losses at the gene ends were 5 bases for V and 7 bases for J; bases not matched to a gene: 9. In DNA form, the CDR3 reads TGTGCCAGCAGCGCCCGGACTAGCGGGGATCCTAATGAGCAGTTCTTC. Translating it yields CASSARTSGDPNEQFF.

The chain has TRBV10-3 and TRBJ2-7; 8 bases line up with TRBD2. The CDR3 spans 14 residues. Germline trimming cut 0 bases from V and 6 bases from J; bases unmatched to any gene: 4. Germline CDR1 and CDR2: ENHRY and SYGVKD. The CDR3 loop is CAISESAGGFEQYF. The CDR3 nucleotides are TGTGCCATCAGTGAGTCCGCGGGGGGTTTCGAGCAGTACTTC.

This rearrangement joins TRBV19 to TRBJ1-2; 8 bases are shared with TRBD1. The CDR3 loop spans 13 amino acids. V lost 6 bases, J lost 7 bases, and 7 bases stayed unmatched. Germline V gene lookup returns CDR1 LNHDA and CDR2 SQIVND (reference sequence). The CDR3 region is CASSEATGAGYTF. The DNA for the CDR3 is TGTGCCAGTAGCGAGGCGACAGGGGCTGGCTACACCTTC.

This chain joins TRBV27 and TRBJ2-2; a weak D match, TRBD2 (5 bases). Germline-derived CDR1 and CDR2 are MNHEY and SMNVEV (reference sequence). The CDR3 contains 15 residues. V lost 3 bases and J 3 bases, leaving 11 bases between the germline ends. The CDR3 DNA reads TGTGCCAGCAGTTTCGCCGGGGAGCACACCGGGGAGCTGTTTTTT. It translates to CASSFAGEHTGELFF.

The rearrangement uses TRBV11-2 and TRBJ1-1; unclear D gene. CDR1 SGHAT and CDR2 FQNNGV come from the germline V gene. CDR3 size: 13 residues. The V and J ends lost 2 bases and 4 bases respectively, with 8 bases between them. The CDR3 coding sequence is TGTGCCAGCAGCTTAACCGAGCGCACTGAAGCTTTCTTT. It yields the protein CASSLTERTEAFF.

V is TRBV28 and J is TRBJ2-1, with 9 bases that match TRBD2. Germline lookup yields CDR1 MDHEN and CDR2 SYDVKM. V lost 6 bases, J lost 0 bases, and 6 bases stayed unmatched. This CDR3 contains 16 residues. The CDR3 region has the DNA TGTGCCAGCAGCCCCGTTAGCGGGAGCTCCTACAATGAGCAGTTCTTC. Protein product: CASSPVSGSSYNEQFF. Together with reference TRBV28 and TRBJ2-1, the CDR3 gives the full variable domain: DVKVTQSSRYLVKRTGEKVFLECVQDMDHENMFWYRQDPGLGLRLIYFSYDVKMKEKGDIPEGYSVSREKKERFSLILESASTNQTSMYLCASSPVSGSSYNEQFFGPGTRLTVL.

This clone came up once. This chain links TRBV11-3 with TRBJ2-7, with 8 bases lining up with TRBD1. Germline lookup yields CDR1 SGHNT and CDR2 YENEEA. The CDR3 has 13 residues. V shed 5 bases, J shed 3 bases, and the junction held 3 bases outside the gene matches. CDR3 in DNA: TGTGCCAGCAGCCGGGACAGGAACTACGAGCAGTACTTC. It translates to CASSRDRNYEQYF.

This chain links TRBV19 with TRBJ1-1; D is uncertain. Trimming cost V 5 bases and J 0 bases, with 16 bases left between them. This CDR3 is 16 amino acids long. Germline V gene sequence: CDR1 LNHDA, CDR2 SQIVND (reference sequence). In nucleotides, the CDR3 is TGTGCCAGTAGTCCCTGGGAGACAAGAATGAACACTGAAGCTTTCTTT. Amino acid sequence: CASSPWETRMNTEAFF. The variable domain in full, completed from reference TRBV19 and TRBJ1-1, reads DGGITQSPKYLFRKEGQNVTLSCEQNLNHDAMYWYRQDPGQGLRLIYYSQIVNDFQKGDIAEGYSVSREKKESFPLTVTSAQKNPTAFYLCASSPWETRMNTEAFFGQGTRLTVV.

The chain joins TRBV12-5 to TRBJ2-1; TRBD1 matches 8 bases. J lost 8 bases, V lost 0 bases, and 15 bases had no gene match. Per the germline V gene, CDR1 is LGHNT and CDR2 is FRNRAP. The length of the CDR3 is 18 residues. This chain's CDR3 is CASGLVVLGDRPVDEQFF. The CDR3, as DNA: TGTGCTAGTGGTTTGGTGGTACTAGGGGACAGGCCAGTCGATGAGCAGTTCTTC. The whole variable domain, filled in from reference TRBV12-5 and TRBJ2-1, reads DARVTQTPRHKVTEMGQEVTMRCQPILGHNTVFWYRQTMMQGLELLAYFRNRAPLDDSGMPKDRFSAEMPDATLATLKIQPSEPRDSAVYFCASGLVVLGDRPVDEQFFGPGTRLTVL.

The V call is TRBV23-1, the J call TRBJ2-7, with 7 bases lining up with TRBD1. TRBV23-1 is given ORF status, its function remaining uncertain. V shed 6 bases and J 0 bases; nucleotides not matched to a gene: 5. This CDR3 comprises 14 residues. CDR3 in DNA: TGCGCCAGCAGCCACCGGGACAGCTCCTACGAGCAGTACTTC. Amino acids: CASSHRDSSYEQYF.

The chain uses TRBV19 and TRBJ1-1, with D maybe TRBD1 (6 bases). Germline lookup yields CDR1 LNHDA and CDR2 SQIVND (reference sequence). This CDR3 has 13 residues. The ends were cut back, 5 bases at V and 4 bases at J, with 11 bases in the middle. The CDR3 loop reads CASSVQGVTEAFF. DNA for the CDR3: TGTGCCAGTAGTGTACAGGGAGTCACTGAAGCTTTCTTT.